Shown below are 14 T cell receptor beta chains from a single sample sequenced in a study of blood T cell repertoires in COVID-19. Assay used: immunoSEQ multiplex PCR; TCRdb lists only in-frame clones, some missing. The sample contains approximately 130,000 clones, approximately 85% of which appear only once. Sample: peripheral blood. These receptors were taken from a human donor in a cohort sampled during active COVID-19.

This rearrangement joins TRBV28 to TRBJ2-7; 9 bases are shared with TRBD1. Germline CDR1 is MDHEN and CDR2 is SYDVKM. The J segment lost 6 bases and the V segment lost 4 bases, leaving 13 bases of the junction unmatched. The CDR3 consists of 16 residues. CDR3 bases: TGTGCCAGCAGTTCACCGGGACAGGGTGGATTCCGCGAGCAGTACGTC. It translates to CASSSPGQGGFREQYV.

This sequence joins TRBV19 and TRBJ1-4, with D possibly TRBD1 on 5 matching bases. CDR3 length equals 14 residues. Germline assignment: CDR1 LNHDA and CDR2 SQIVND (reference sequence). Between the trimmed V and J ends, which lost 4 bases and 8 bases, there was a span of 14 bases. The CDR3 spells CASSKTEVSEKLFF. The CDR3 bases are TGTGCCAGTAGTAAGACAGAGGTTAGCGAAAAACTGTTTTTT.

The rearrangement joins TRBV5-1 to TRBJ2-5, with 13 bases identical to TRBD2. CDR1 is SGHRS and CDR2 is YFSETQ in the germline V gene. The V gene end was trimmed by 6 bases and the J gene end by 1 base; junction bases not matched to a gene: 6. The CDR3 sequence is 16 residues long. The CDR3 DNA sequence: TGCGCCAGCACGGCGGGACTAGCGGGACCCCAAGAGACCCAGTACTTC. Its translation: CASTAGLAGPQETQYF.

The chain uses TRBV7-2 and TRBJ2-7; D is possibly TRBD2 (5 bases). The CDR3 sequence is 13 residues long. CDR1 and CDR2 from the germline V gene are SGHTA and FQGNSA. Trimming took off 3 bases at V and 4 bases at J, with 10 bases between the two ends. The CDR3 protein is CASSFLRTYEQYF. Written as DNA, the CDR3 is TGTGCCAGCAGCTTCCTTAGGACTTACGAGCAGTACTTC.

This clone showed up just once. The chain uses TRBV5-4 and TRBJ2-3; 8 bases are shared with TRBD2. Germline V gene sequence: CDR1 SGHNT, CDR2 YYREEE (reference sequence). CDR3 length: 18 amino acids. The trim removed 4 bases at V and 2 bases at J, leaving 15 bases unmatched. The chain's CDR3 is CASSPPRLSGSTTDTQYF. CDR3 DNA sequence: TGTGCCAGCAGCCCCCCGCGGCTCAGCGGGAGTACCACAGATACGCAGTATTTT.

The gene calls are TRBV21-1 and TRBJ1-6; the table assigns TRBD1, which was not confirmed against the DNA. TRBV21-1 is a documented pseudogene. The length of the CDR3 is 16 residues. The CDR3 sequence is CASSKAGGRANSPLHF. The CDR3 region has the DNA TGTGCCAGCAGCAAAGCAGGGGGCAGGGCTAATTCACCCCTCCACTTT.

J is TRBJ1-2 and V is TRBV6-6; tentatively, D is TRBD1 (5 bases). This CDR3 has 12 amino acids. Trimming removed 6 bases at V and 8 bases at J, with 13 bases between. The germline CDR1 and CDR2 sequences are MNHNY and SVGAGI (reference sequence). Here the CDR3 DNA reads TGTGCCAGCAGATTGACAGATTGGGGCTACACCTTC. The encoded protein is CASRLTDWGYTF.

The V gene is TRBV18, the J gene TRBJ2-3; 8 bases fit TRBD2. V was pared by 3 bases and J by 3 bases, with 8 bases of the junction left unmatched. Per germline, CDR1 KGHSH and CDR2 LQKENI. CDR3 length: 16 amino acids. The CDR3 bases are TGTGCCAGCTCACCCCTCCCGGGGGGGCAAACAGATACGCAGTATTTT. This gives the protein CASSPLPGGQTDTQYF.

CDR3 sequence reads: CASKRGITEAFF. The CDR3 DNA sequence: TGTGCCAGCAAACGGGGTATCACTGAAGCTTTCTTT. The chain combines TRBV12-3 or TRBV12-4 with TRBJ1-1; D is unclear. Trimming removed 7 bases from V and 4 bases from J, with 10 bases in between. This CDR3 is built from 12 residues.

The chain recombines TRBV18 with TRBJ1-2, with D unclear. The CDR3 consists of 12 residues. Trimming shortened V by 5 bases and J by 3 bases, and 7 bases separated the two germline ends. CDR1 and CDR2 from the germline V gene are KGHSH and LQKENI. CDR3 nucleotides: TGTGCCAGCTCAGGGCAGGACTATGGCTACACCTTC. It translates to CASSGQDYGYTF.

The V and J genes are TRBV27 and TRBJ2-1, with 11 bases identical to TRBD2. CDR1 is MNHEY and CDR2 is SMNVEV in the germline V gene (reference sequence). The CDR3 spans 16 residues. After removal of 5 bases from V and 6 bases from J, the junction contained 9 bases not matched to a gene. CDR3 coding DNA: TGTGCCAGCAGTCTTTTACTAGCGGGAGTAGGCAATGAGCAGTTCTTC. Translated: CASSLLLAGVGNEQFF.

V gene TRBV3-1 (or the pseudogene TRBV3-2) combines with J gene TRBJ1-3; TRBD1 aligns across 7 bases. The CDR3 has 16 residues. The trim removed 1 base at V and 0 bases at J, leaving 3 bases unmatched. The germline gives CDR1 LGHDT, CDR2 YNNKEL (reference sequence). The CDR3 here is CASSQVSGGSGNTIYF. The CDR3 bases are TGTGCCAGCAGCCAAGTGTCAGGGGGCTCTGGAAACACCATATATTTT.

As regards this clone: Other DNA sequences within the sample encode an identical CDR3. The chain links TRBV7-2 to TRBJ2-3; D unresolved. CDR1 SGHTA and CDR2 FQGNSA come from the germline V gene. Trimming shortened V by 2 bases and J by 3 bases, and 3 bases separated the two germline ends. The length of the CDR3 is 12 residues. The CDR3 DNA is TGTGCCAGCAGCTTATCGACAGATACGCAGTATTTT. Protein: CASSLSTDTQYF.

This chain links TRBV5-1 with TRBJ1-6, with 8 bases that match TRBD1. The junction had 7 bases not matched to a gene; V was cut back by 4 bases and J by 10 bases. The germline gives CDR1 SGHRS, CDR2 YFSETQ. The CDR3 runs 14 residues. The CDR3, as DNA: TGCGCCAGCAGCCAAGGACAGGGTTGGTCACCCCTCCACTTT. It encodes CASSQGQGWSPLHF.